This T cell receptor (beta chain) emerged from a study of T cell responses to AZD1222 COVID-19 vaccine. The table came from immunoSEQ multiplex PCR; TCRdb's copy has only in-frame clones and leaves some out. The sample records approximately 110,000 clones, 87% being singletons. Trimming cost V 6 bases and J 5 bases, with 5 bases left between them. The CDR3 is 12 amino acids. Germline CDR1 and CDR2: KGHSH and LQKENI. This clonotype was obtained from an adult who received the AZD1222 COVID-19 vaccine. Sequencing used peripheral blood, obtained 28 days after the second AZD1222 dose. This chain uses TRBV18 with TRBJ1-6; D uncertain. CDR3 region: CASSRDNSPLHF. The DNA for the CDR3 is TGTGCCAGCTCGCGGGATAATTCACCCCTCCACTTT. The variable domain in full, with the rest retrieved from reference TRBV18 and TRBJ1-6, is NAGVMQNPRHLVRRRGQEARLRCSPMKGHSHVYWYRQLPEEGLKFMVYLQKENIIDESGMPKERFSAEFPKEGPSILRIQQVVRGDSAAYFCASSRDNSPLHFGNGTRLTVT.